The text below deals with one T cell receptor (beta chain). Antigen specificity is unknown. Profiled with immunoSEQ multiplex PCR; TCRdb holds only in-frame clones, not every one. Of fewer than 800,000 clones listed, 70% to 90% are singletons. Sample treatment: about 20 received Ad26.COV2.S at low or high dose, single or two shots; about 5 received placebo; per-sample allocation not given. Collection of the samples took place on day 63 after the first injection of vaccine or placebo. In germline, CDR1 is SNHLY, CDR2 FYNNEI. The V and J ends lost 5 bases and 3 bases respectively, with 8 bases between them. CDR3 length equals 12 residues. The data are from a study of Ad26.COV2.S vaccination and SARS-CoV-2 variants. For the study at large: Once, or twice with 56 days between doses, Ad26.COV2.S was given intramuscularly.

Study outcomes and limitations: Comparable non-spike TCR breadth was observed in vaccine and placebo recipients.

This chain connects TRBV2 to TRBJ2-7; possibly TRBD1 for D (5 bases). The sequence derives from a person between 18 and 65 years old who received the Ad26.COV2.S COVID-19 vaccine or a placebo. The starting material was peripheral blood, obtained in a trial of Ad26.COV2.S vaccine versus placebo. The CDR3 DNA is TGTGCCAGCAGTAGACAGAACTACGAGCAGTACTTC. Translated, it gives CASSRQNYEQYF.